This T cell receptor (beta chain) was recorded in a study of cytomegalovirus exposure and HLA in healthy donors. Amplification used 60 Vbeta primers and 13 Jbeta primers. This table comes from immunoSEQ multiplex PCR, and its TCRdb copy is limited to in-frame clones, with some not included. The profile shows just under 95,000 clones, roughly 81% of them singletons. This clone was picked up one time. There are 13 residues in the CDR3. Germline loops: CDR1 MNHNS, CDR2 SASEGT. V was clipped by 4 bases and J by 5 bases, with 11 bases between them. Sequenced sample: PBMCs. The chain combines TRBV6-1 with TRBJ1-1, with D unresolved. The sequence came from a woman aged 18 to 35 in good health and CMV-seropositive. The CDR3 coding sequence is TGTGCCAGCAGTGTGAGGGTTTGGACTGAAGCTTTCTTT. Its translation is CASSVRVWTEAFF.